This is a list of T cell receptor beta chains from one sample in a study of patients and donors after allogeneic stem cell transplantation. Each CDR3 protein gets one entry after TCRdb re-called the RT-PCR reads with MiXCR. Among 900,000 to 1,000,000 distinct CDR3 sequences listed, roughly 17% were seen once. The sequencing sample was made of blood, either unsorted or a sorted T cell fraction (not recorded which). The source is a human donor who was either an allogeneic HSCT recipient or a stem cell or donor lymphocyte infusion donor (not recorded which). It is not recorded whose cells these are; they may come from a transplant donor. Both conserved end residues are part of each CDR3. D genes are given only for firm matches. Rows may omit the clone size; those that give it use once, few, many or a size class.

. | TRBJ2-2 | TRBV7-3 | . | CASSLMGGPLAGELFF | TGTGCCAGCAGCTTAATGGGGGGCCCGCTCGCCGGGGAGCTGTTTTTT
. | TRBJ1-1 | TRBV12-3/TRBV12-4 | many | CASSNGRRGDF | TGTGCCAGCAGCAACGGGCGCCGTGGGGACTTT
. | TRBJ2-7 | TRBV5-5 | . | CASSHGIYEQYF | TGTGCCAGCAGCCACGGTATTTACGAGCAGTACTTC
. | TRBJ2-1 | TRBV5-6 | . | CASSSGLDEQFF | TGTGCCAGCAGCTCCGGTCTGGATGAGCAGTTCTTC
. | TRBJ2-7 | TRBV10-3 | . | CAISESEGIAHEQYF | TGTGCCATCAGTGAGTCAGAGGGGATCGCTCACGAGCAGTACTTC
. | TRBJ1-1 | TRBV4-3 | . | CASSRGVDTEAFF | TGCGCCAGCAGCAGAGGGGTGGACACTGAAGCTTTCTTT
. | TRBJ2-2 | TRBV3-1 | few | CASSLKRITNTGELFF | TGTGCCAGCAGCCTTAAGCGGATTACAAACACCGGGGAGCTGTTTTTT
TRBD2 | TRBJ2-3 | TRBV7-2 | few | CASSLSASGGVRDTQYF | TGTGCCAGCAGCTTATCGGCCAGCGGGGGGGTCCGGGATACGCAGTATTTT
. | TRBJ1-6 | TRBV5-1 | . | CASSREGNSPLHF | TGCGCCAGCAGCAGGGAGGGGAATTCACCCCTCCACTTT
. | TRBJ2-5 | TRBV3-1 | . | CASSQFHQETQYF | TGTGCCAGCAGCCAATTTCACCAAGAGACCCAGTACTTC
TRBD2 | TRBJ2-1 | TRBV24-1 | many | CATSGTSGRDYNEQFF | TGTGCCACCAGTGGGACTAGCGGGAGGGACTACAATGAGCAGTTCTTC
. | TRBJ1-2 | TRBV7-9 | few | CASSFPGRTSDTF | TGTGCCAGCAGCTTTCCGGGACGGACGAGCGACACCTTC
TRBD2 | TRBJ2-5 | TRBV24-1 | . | CATSDIWTSGAETQYF | TGTGCCACCAGTGACATCTGGACTAGCGGGGCAGAGACCCAGTACTTC
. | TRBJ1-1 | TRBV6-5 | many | CASSYSKGKAFF | TGTGCCAGCAGTTACTCCAAAGGGAAAGCTTTCTTT
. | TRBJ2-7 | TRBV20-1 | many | CSASYHIDEQYF | TGCAGTGCCTCCTATCACATCGACGAGCAGTACTTC
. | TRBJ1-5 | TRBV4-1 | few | CASSQVRVDQPQHF | TGCGCCAGCAGCCAAGTTAGGGTAGATCAGCCCCAGCATTTT
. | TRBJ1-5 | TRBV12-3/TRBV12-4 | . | CASSIRDIGNQPQHF | TGTGCCAGCAGTATAAGGGACATCGGGAATCAGCCCCAGCATTTT
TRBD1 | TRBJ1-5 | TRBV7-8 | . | CASSPRDRGQGQPQHF | TGTGCCAGCAGCCCAAGGGACAGGGGGCAGGGTCAGCCCCAGCATTTT
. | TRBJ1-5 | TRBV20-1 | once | CSARDQRRSNQPQHF | TGCAGTGCTAGGGACCAGCGCCGAAGCAATCAGCCCCAGCATTTT
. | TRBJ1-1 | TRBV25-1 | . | CASSEWEGAREAFF | TGTGCCAGCAGTGAATGGGAGGGCGCTCGTGAAGCTTTCTTT
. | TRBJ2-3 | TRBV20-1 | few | CSARAGMGSTDTQYF | TGCAGTGCTAGGGCAGGGATGGGGTCCACAGATACGCAGTATTTT
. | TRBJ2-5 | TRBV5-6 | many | CASSRRSSTETQYF | TGTGCCAGCAGCCGCCGCTCTAGCACAGAGACCCAGTACTTC
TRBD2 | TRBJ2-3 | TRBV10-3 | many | CAISELAGGLGLTDTQYF | TGTGCCATCAGTGAACTAGCGGGGGGCCTGGGGCTCACAGATACGCAGTATTTT
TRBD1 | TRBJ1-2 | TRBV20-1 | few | CSARTDREYGYTF | TGCAGTGCTAGAACGGACAGGGAATATGGCTACACCTTC
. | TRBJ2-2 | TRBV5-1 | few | CASSSRGNTGELFF | TGCGCCAGCAGCTCAAGGGGTAACACCGGGGAGCTGTTTTTT
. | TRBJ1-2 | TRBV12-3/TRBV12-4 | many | CASSLVPGYTF | TGTGCCAGCAGTTTAGTGCCTGGCTACACCTTC
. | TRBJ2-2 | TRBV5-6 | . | CASSLVPRDQLFF | TGTGCCAGCAGCTTGGTCCCCAGAGACCAGCTGTTTTTT
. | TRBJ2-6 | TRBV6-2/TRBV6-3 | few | CASSLYMDRANVLTF | TGTGCCAGCAGTCTCTACATGGATAGGGCCAACGTCCTGACTTTC